Listed below are T cell receptor beta chains from one sample, sequenced in a study of T cell responses to AZD1222 COVID-19 vaccine. TCRdb's table, derived via immunoSEQ multiplex PCR, lists solely in-frame clones and lacks some. Here the sample spans under 200,000 clones, around 92% being singletons. The specimen was peripheral blood, collected 28 days after the second AZD1222 dose. The receptors were gathered from an adult who received the AZD1222 COVID-19 vaccine. Each CDR3 is given with its conserved first and last residue. Fields, in order: J gene, D gene, V gene, clone size, CDR3 protein, CDR3 DNA. D genes are given only for firm matches. Clone size appears in some rows only: once, few, many, or a class for an expanded clone.

j_gene: TRBJ2-1
d_gene: .
v_gene: TRBV29-1
abundance: .
CDR3aa: CSVRSGSNEQFF
CDR3nt: TGCAGCGTTCGTTCCGGGTCCAATGAGCAGTTCTTC

j_gene: TRBJ1-2
d_gene: .
v_gene: TRBV19
abundance: .
CDR3aa: CASEGAGFSYGYTF
CDR3nt: TGTGCCAGCGAAGGGGCCGGGTTCTCCTATGGCTACACCTTC

j_gene: TRBJ2-3
d_gene: .
v_gene: TRBV6-2/TRBV6-3
abundance: .
CDR3aa: CASSSGDTQYF
CDR3nt: TGTGCCAGCAGCTCAGGAGATACGCAGTATTTT

j_gene: TRBJ1-3
d_gene: .
v_gene: TRBV30
abundance: once
CDR3aa: CAWSTGFSGNTIYF
CDR3nt: TGTGCCTGGAGCACAGGGTTCTCTGGAAACACCATATATTTT

j_gene: TRBJ2-7
d_gene: TRBD1
v_gene: TRBV6-5
abundance: .
CDR3aa: CATYRDRVGEQYF
CDR3nt: TGTGCCACCTACCGGGACAGGGTCGGCGAGCAGTACTTC

j_gene: TRBJ1-3
d_gene: .
v_gene: TRBV5-1
abundance: .
CDR3aa: CASSLAGRDLGGNTIYF
CDR3nt: TGCGCCAGCAGCTTGGCCGGAAGGGACCTCGGGGGAAACACCATATATTTT

j_gene: TRBJ1-1
d_gene: TRBD1
v_gene: TRBV18
abundance: .
CDR3aa: CASSASSQGSTEAFF
CDR3nt: TGTGCCAGCTCAGCATCCTCACAGGGGAGCACAGAAGCTTTCTTT

j_gene: TRBJ1-4
d_gene: .
v_gene: TRBV2
abundance: .
CDR3aa: CASSEIVGNEKLFF
CDR3nt: TGTGCCAGCAGTGAAATCGTGGGAAATGAAAAACTGTTTTTT

j_gene: TRBJ1-1
d_gene: .
v_gene: TRBV19
abundance: .
CDR3aa: CASKVGSYTEAFF
CDR3nt: TGTGCCAGTAAGGTGGGGTCCTACACTGAAGCTTTCTTT

j_gene: TRBJ1-4
d_gene: .
v_gene: TRBV6-6
abundance: .
CDR3aa: CASSYSGLRDEKLFF
CDR3nt: TGTGCCAGCAGTTACTCGGGCCTTCGAGATGAAAAACTGTTTTTT

j_gene: TRBJ2-5
d_gene: .
v_gene: TRBV29-1
abundance: .
CDR3aa: CSVDRNQETQYF
CDR3nt: TGCAGCGTCGACCGAAACCAAGAGACCCAGTACTTC

j_gene: TRBJ2-1
d_gene: TRBD2
v_gene: TRBV5-5
abundance: once
CDR3aa: CASSGILAGLYNEQFF
CDR3nt: TGTGCCAGCAGCGGAATACTAGCGGGACTCTACAATGAGCAGTTCTTC

j_gene: TRBJ2-7
d_gene: .
v_gene: TRBV4-1
abundance: .
CDR3aa: CASSPQTGSSSYEQYF
CDR3nt: TGCGCCAGCAGCCCCCAGACAGGTTCCTCCTCCTACGAGCAGTACTTC

j_gene: TRBJ2-7
d_gene: TRBD2
v_gene: TRBV2
abundance: .
CDR3aa: CASIVGGPGEQYF
CDR3nt: TGTGCCAGCATCGTGGGAGGGCCGGGAGAGCAGTACTTC

j_gene: TRBJ2-2
d_gene: .
v_gene: TRBV28
abundance: .
CDR3aa: CASSLGSRAGELFF
CDR3nt: TGTGCCAGCAGTTTAGGGAGCAGAGCCGGGGAGCTGTTTTTT

j_gene: TRBJ1-6
d_gene: TRBD1
v_gene: TRBV7-2
abundance: .
CDR3aa: CASSSRTGVRSPLHF
CDR3nt: TGTGCCAGCAGCTCCAGGACAGGGGTACGTTCACCCCTCCACTTT

j_gene: TRBJ1-1
d_gene: .
v_gene: TRBV15
abundance: .
CDR3aa: CATSRENLGNTEAFF
CDR3nt: TGTGCCACCAGCAGAGAGAACCTGGGTAACACTGAAGCTTTCTTT

j_gene: TRBJ1-2
d_gene: .
v_gene: TRBV5-5
abundance: .
CDR3aa: CASSLEGGGYTF
CDR3nt: TGTGCCAGCAGCTTGGAAGGTGGTGGCTACACCTTC

j_gene: TRBJ1-2
d_gene: TRBD1
v_gene: TRBV28
abundance: .
CDR3aa: CASSSRQGYGYTF
CDR3nt: TGTGCCAGCAGTTCCCGACAGGGCTATGGCTACACCTTC

j_gene: TRBJ2-7
d_gene: TRBD2
v_gene: TRBV19
abundance: once
CDR3aa: CASSIRLAGASYEQYF
CDR3nt: TGTGCCAGTAGTATTCGGCTAGCGGGAGCCTCCTACGAGCAGTACTTC

j_gene: TRBJ2-1
d_gene: TRBD2
v_gene: TRBV7-9
abundance: .
CDR3aa: CASSLLAGGYNEQFF
CDR3nt: TGTGCCAGCAGCTTGCTGGCGGGAGGGTACAATGAGCAGTTCTTC

j_gene: TRBJ1-5
d_gene: .
v_gene: TRBV19
abundance: .
CDR3aa: CATLSRDLVVPQHF
CDR3nt: TGTGCCACCCTTAGCCGGGACCTCGTTGTGCCCCAGCATTTT

j_gene: TRBJ1-2
d_gene: .
v_gene: TRBV6-5
abundance: .
CDR3aa: CASSYKGIITF
CDR3nt: TGTGCCAGCAGTTACAAGGGAATCATCACCTTC

j_gene: TRBJ1-1
d_gene: TRBD1
v_gene: TRBV27
abundance: once
CDR3aa: CASSFGRGSTEAFF
CDR3nt: TGTGCCAGCAGTTTTGGCAGGGGGAGCACTGAAGCTTTCTTT

j_gene: TRBJ2-7
d_gene: .
v_gene: TRBV27
abundance: .
CDR3aa: CASSPGSYYEQYF
CDR3nt: TGTGCCAGCAGTCCAGGGTCCTACTACGAGCAGTACTTC

j_gene: TRBJ1-2
d_gene: TRBD1
v_gene: TRBV10-3
abundance: once
CDR3aa: CAISNSGGVGYGYTF
CDR3nt: TGTGCCATCAGTAACTCAGGGGGCGTAGGCTATGGCTACACCTTC

j_gene: TRBJ2-1
d_gene: .
v_gene: TRBV7-6
abundance: .
CDR3aa: CASSLVTGSYNEQFF
CDR3nt: TGTGCCAGCAGCTTAGTGACAGGCTCCTACAATGAGCAGTTCTTC

j_gene: TRBJ1-5
d_gene: TRBD1
v_gene: TRBV27
abundance: once
CDR3aa: CASSWDRNQPQHF
CDR3nt: TGTGCCAGCAGTTGGGACAGAAATCAGCCCCAGCATTTT

j_gene: TRBJ1-1
d_gene: .
v_gene: TRBV10-1
abundance: .
CDR3aa: CASKGRDAEAFF
CDR3nt: TGCGCCAGCAAGGGCAGGGACGCTGAAGCTTTCTTT

j_gene: TRBJ1-4
d_gene: .
v_gene: TRBV7-2
abundance: .
CDR3aa: CATSPSNRANEKLFF
CDR3nt: TGTGCCACCTCGCCATCTAATCGGGCTAATGAAAAACTGTTTTTT

j_gene: TRBJ2-7
d_gene: TRBD1
v_gene: TRBV6-2/TRBV6-3
abundance: .
CDR3aa: CASSYGTGGFGYEQYF
CDR3nt: TGTGCCAGCAGTTACGGGACAGGGGGCTTCGGTTACGAGCAGTACTTC

j_gene: TRBJ2-1
d_gene: TRBD2
v_gene: TRBV7-3
abundance: .
CDR3aa: CASSLRGSGRDNEQFF
CDR3nt: TGTGCCAGCAGCTTAAGGGGTAGCGGGAGGGATAATGAGCAGTTCTTC

j_gene: TRBJ1-1
d_gene: TRBD1
v_gene: TRBV5-4
abundance: once
CDR3aa: CASRTGGREAFF
CDR3nt: TGTGCCAGCAGGACAGGGGGCCGAGAAGCTTTCTTT

j_gene: TRBJ2-1
d_gene: TRBD2
v_gene: TRBV5-4
abundance: .
CDR3aa: CASRTGGRERRDEQFF
CDR3nt: TGTGCCAGCAGGACGGGGGGGCGTGAGAGGAGGGATGAGCAGTTCTTC

j_gene: TRBJ2-1
d_gene: .
v_gene: TRBV5-6
abundance: .
CDR3aa: CASSLVSSYNEQFF
CDR3nt: TGTGCCAGCAGCTTGGTCAGCTCCTACAATGAGCAGTTCTTC

j_gene: TRBJ1-1
d_gene: .
v_gene: TRBV5-1
abundance: .
CDR3aa: CASSLGADSMNTEAFF
CDR3nt: TGCGCCAGCAGCTTGGGGGCGGACAGCATGAACACTGAAGCTTTCTTT

j_gene: TRBJ1-1
d_gene: TRBD1
v_gene: TRBV5-4
abundance: .
CDR3aa: CASSLPLGQGNTEAFF
CDR3nt: TGTGCCAGCAGCTTACCCTTGGGACAGGGAAACACTGAAGCTTTCTTT

j_gene: TRBJ2-3
d_gene: .
v_gene: TRBV6-1
abundance: once
CDR3aa: CASSEVGGSADTQYF
CDR3nt: TGTGCCAGCAGTGAAGTAGGGGGAAGCGCAGATACGCAGTATTTT

j_gene: TRBJ1-6
d_gene: TRBD1
v_gene: TRBV5-1
abundance: .
CDR3aa: CASSSGTGSSSYNSPLHF
CDR3nt: TGCGCCAGCAGCTCCGGGACAGGGTCCAGCTCCTATAATTCACCCCTCCACTTT

j_gene: TRBJ1-1
d_gene: .
v_gene: TRBV7-2
abundance: .
CDR3aa: CASSLEGGTEAFF
CDR3nt: TGTGCCAGCAGCTTAGAGGGGGGTACTGAAGCTTTCTTT

j_gene: TRBJ1-1
d_gene: .
v_gene: TRBV5-1
abundance: few
CDR3aa: CASSRDPPQMNTEAFF
CDR3nt: TGCGCCAGCAGCCGGGACCCACCACAGATGAACACTGAAGCTTTCTTT

j_gene: TRBJ1-5
d_gene: .
v_gene: TRBV12-3/TRBV12-4
abundance: .
CDR3aa: CASSPTGNQPQHF
CDR3nt: TGTGCCAGCAGTCCGACAGGAAATCAGCCCCAGCATTTT

j_gene: TRBJ1-5
d_gene: .
v_gene: TRBV30
abundance: .
CDR3aa: CAWSVWGGNQPQHF
CDR3nt: TGTGCCTGGAGTGTATGGGGCGGGAATCAGCCCCAGCATTTT

j_gene: TRBJ1-4
d_gene: .
v_gene: TRBV11-2
abundance: once
CDR3aa: CASSRTTNEKLFF
CDR3nt: TGTGCCAGCAGCCGTACAACTAATGAAAAACTGTTTTTT

j_gene: TRBJ2-7
d_gene: TRBD2
v_gene: TRBV6-2/TRBV6-3
abundance: .
CDR3aa: CASSFKRESGSYEQYF
CDR3nt: TGTGCCAGCAGTTTCAAGCGGGAGAGTGGATCCTACGAGCAGTACTTC

j_gene: TRBJ2-1
d_gene: TRBD2
v_gene: TRBV24-1
abundance: .
CDR3aa: CATSDLVAGGLNEQFF
CDR3nt: TGTGCCACCAGTGATTTGGTAGCGGGAGGATTGAATGAGCAGTTCTTC

j_gene: TRBJ2-1
d_gene: TRBD1
v_gene: TRBV27
abundance: .
CDR3aa: CASSPRDRAYNEQFF
CDR3nt: TGTGCCAGCAGTCCTAGGGACAGGGCTTACAATGAGCAGTTCTTC

j_gene: TRBJ2-7
d_gene: TRBD1
v_gene: TRBV18
abundance: .
CDR3aa: CASSLAPGTGGLYEQYF
CDR3nt: TGTGCCAGCTCACTCGCCCCTGGGACAGGGGGCTTGTACGAGCAGTACTTC

j_gene: TRBJ2-7
d_gene: .
v_gene: TRBV4-1
abundance: .
CDR3aa: CASSQELQGKVEQYF
CDR3nt: TGCGCCAGCAGCCAAGAGCTGCAGGGTAAGGTCGAGCAGTACTTC

j_gene: TRBJ2-3
d_gene: TRBD2
v_gene: TRBV24-1
abundance: once
CDR3aa: CATSGTSGGSDTQYF
CDR3nt: TGTGCCACCAGTGGGACTAGCGGGGGCTCAGATACGCAGTATTTT